At least ten counts were recorded for the clone carrying this TCR beta chain. What it binds is not known. The CDR3 covers 14 residues. Germline values: CDR1 MDHEN, CDR2 SYDVKM. J lost 4 bases, V lost 10 bases, and 7 bases had no gene match. Amplification of TCR beta CDR3 regions was performed using RNA transcripts as template. HTBI primers were employed in a first-round RT-PCR of the TCR CDR3. TCRdb recomputed calls from the multiplex PCR reads with MiXCR, one row per CDR3 protein. The sample includes 500,000 to 800,000 distinct CDR3 sequences, 13% to 15% of them seen just once. The record originates from a study of T cells in Graves' hyperthyroidism and ophthalmopathy. Study details: Staff took peripheral blood when the initial diagnosis was made, before any treatment began. Whole-study findings and limits: Ophthalmopathy stood apart from stable hyperthyroidism in a 13 V-J model.

What was sequenced was blood. This TCR was recovered from a woman aged 45-65 years with Graves' ophthalmopathy. V gene TRBV28 combines with J gene TRBJ2-7; 13 positions match TRBD2. The CDR3 here is CATKTSGRSYEQYF. The DNA for the CDR3 is TGTGCCACCAAGACTAGCGGGAGGTCTTACGAGCAGTACTTC. The entire variable domain, with the rest obtained from reference TRBV28 and TRBJ2-7, is as follows: DVKVTQSSRYLVKRTGEKVFLECVQDMDHENMFWYRQDPGLGLRLIYFSYDVKMKEKGDIPEGYSVSREKKERFSLILESASTNQTSMYLCATKTSGRSYEQYFGPGTRLTVT.